This passage covers 19 T cell receptor beta chains from one sample sequenced in a study of CD8 T cells in ankylosing spondylitis. Study-wide results and caveats: It appeared that ankylosing spondylitis blood was characterized by a TCR beta motif of 8 or 9 highly homologous variants.

No antigen has been identified for these receptors. TCRdb reprocessed the 5' RACE reads with MiXCR, giving one entry per CDR3 protein. The data show roughly 450,000 distinct CDR3 sequences, about 24% seen once. Sequencing used blood, either unsorted or a sorted T cell fraction (not recorded which). Receptors originate from a male donor with ankylosing spondylitis.

J is TRBJ2-2 and V is TRBV6-5, with no clear D. V dropped 4 bases and J dropped 1 base, with 10 bases sitting between them. This CDR3 is built from 15 residues. Germline V gene lookup returns CDR1 MNHEY and CDR2 SVGAGI. The CDR3 DNA reads TGTGCCAGCAGTTCCGTGGCAGGGAACACCGGGGAGCTGTTTTTT. Amino acid sequence: CASSSVAGNTGELFF.

V is TRBV7-2 and J is TRBJ1-5, with unresolved D. Trimming took off 5 bases at V and 8 bases at J, with 16 bases between the two ends. The length of the CDR3 is 14 residues. Germline V gene data show CDR1 as SGHTA and CDR2 as FQGNSA. The CDR3 DNA follows: TGTGCCAGCAGCCCAACCCTTTATACCGAGCCCCAGCATTTT. It encodes CASSPTLYTEPQHF.

The V gene is TRBV20-1, the J gene TRBJ2-3; the D gene is possibly TRBD2 (6 bases). Trimming took off 6 bases at V and 0 bases at J, with 22 bases between the two ends. The CDR3 runs to 17 residues. Germline V gives CDR1 DFQATT, CDR2 SNEGSKA (reference sequence). The CDR3 is CSAFGLGDSTSTDTQYF. The CDR3 nucleotides read TGCAGTGCCTTCGGTTTGGGGGACTCTACTAGCACAGATACGCAGTATTTT.

This sequence joins TRBV3-1 and TRBJ1-1; D perhaps matches TRBD1 (5 bases). CDR3 length: 14 amino acids. With 0 bases removed from V and 4 bases from J, the gap between germline ends came to 9 bases. CDR1 LGHDT and CDR2 YNNKEL come from the germline V gene (reference sequence). The CDR3 bases are TGTGCCAGCAGCCAAGATTCTGGGGGCACTGAAGCTTTCTTT. Its translation: CASSQDSGGTEAFF.

The rearrangement uses TRBV5-1 and TRBJ2-3; 8 nucleotides line up with TRBD1. There are 18 residues in the CDR3. CDR1 and CDR2 (germline): SGHRS, YFSETQ. V lost 4 bases, J lost 1 base, and 14 bases stayed unmatched. The CDR3 nucleotides are TGCGCCAGCAGCCCGACCTTCAGGGGGCTAACACGCACAGATACGCAGTATTTT. It yields the protein CASSPTFRGLTRTDTQYF.

Ten or more counts support this clonotype. The gene calls are TRBV29-1 and TRBJ1-5, with D possibly being TRBD1 (5 bases). V was cut by 6 bases and J by 3 bases, with 12 bases left in between. Germline lookup yields CDR1 SQVTM and CDR2 ANQGSEA. The CDR3 runs to 13 residues. The CDR3 nucleotides are TGCAGCGTCCCGGGACCGAACAATCAGCCCCAGCATTTT. Translated: CSVPGPNNQPQHF.

V gene TRBV9 combines with J gene TRBJ2-7; 7 nucleotides agree with TRBD2. This CDR3 is built from 13 residues. The V gene end was trimmed by 3 bases and the J gene end by 4 bases; junction bases not matched to a gene: 4. Germline V CDR1 and CDR2: SGDLS, YYNGEE. CDR3 in DNA: TGTGCCAGCAGCGGGGGACTACCGTACGAGCAGTACTTC. The encoded protein is CASSGGLPYEQYF.

This clonotype was found a few times. V gene TRBV5-6 combines with J gene TRBJ2-1; no reliable D call. V was cut by 0 bases and J by 1 base, with 11 bases left in between. Germline-derived CDR1 and CDR2 are SGHDT and YYEEEE. The CDR3 extends over 16 amino acids. The CDR3 DNA sequence: TGTGCCAGCAGCTTGGTTCGCTCCCTATCCTACAATGAGCAGTTCTTC. It yields the protein CASSLVRSLSYNEQFF.

The chain recombines TRBV6-2 or TRBV6-3 with TRBJ2-1, with D possibly TRBD2 on 5 matching bases. V lost 6 bases and J 9 bases, leaving 18 bases between the germline ends. CDR1 and CDR2 from the germline V gene are MNHEY and SVGEGT. The CDR3 is made up of 14 amino acids. CDR3 nucleotides: TGTGCCAGCAGGCCTGGTCTAGCCGGCGGTGAGCAGTTCTTC. This sequence encodes CASRPGLAGGEQFF.

The sample holds many counts of this clonotype. The chain carries TRBV20-1 and TRBJ1-2, with TRBD1 identical over 8 bases. Germline V lookup: CDR1 DFQATT, CDR2 SNEGSKA (reference sequence). V shed 2 bases, J shed 3 bases, and the junction held 8 bases outside the gene matches. CDR3 length equals 15 residues. The CDR3 is CSARTGQGYDYGYTF. DNA for the CDR3: TGCAGTGCTAGAACTGGACAGGGCTATGACTATGGCTACACCTTC.

This clonotype was detected many times. The rearrangement uses TRBV24-1 and TRBJ2-1, with a possible D match to TRBD2 (6 bases). The CDR3 is 15 amino acids. CDR1 and CDR2 from the germline V gene are KGHDR and SFDVKD. The V end was cut by 3 bases, the J end by 5 bases, with 13 bases between. The CDR3 reads CATSDPSGRNNEQFF. The CDR3 DNA follows: TGTGCCACCAGTGATCCCAGCGGGCGAAACAATGAGCAGTTCTTC.

This clonotype came up a few times. The chain links TRBV2 to TRBJ2-7, with D possibly being TRBD2 (6 bases). The ends were cut back, 8 bases at V and 5 bases at J, with 13 bases in the middle. The CDR3 has 12 amino acids. The germline V gene has CDR1 SNHLY and CDR2 FYNNEI. The CDR3 coding sequence is TGTGCCAGCCGGGACTTAGACCACGAGCAGTACTTC. Residues: CASRDLDHEQYF.

This clonotype was observed at least ten times. The rearrangement links TRBV12-3 or TRBV12-4 to TRBJ1-2, with TRBD1 as a possible D gene (5 bases). V dropped 6 bases and J dropped 8 bases, with 13 bases sitting between them. This CDR3 spans 12 amino acids. The CDR3 DNA sequence: TGTGCCAGCAGCGGGACGGTCGGGGGCTACACCTTC. Translating gives CASSGTVGGYTF.

This clonotype was observed a few times. The rearrangement links TRBV29-1 to TRBJ1-1; D gene uncertain. Germline V gene sequence: CDR1 SQVTM, CDR2 ANQGSEA. V dropped 0 bases and J dropped 3 bases, with 11 bases sitting between them. The CDR3 length is 14 residues. CDR3 bases: TGCAGCGTTGAAGATCTCCGGAGGGACACTGAAGCTTTCTTT. Its protein product is CSVEDLRRDTEAFF.

This clonotype was detected a few times. The V call is TRBV2, the J call TRBJ1-5; perhaps TRBD1 as D (6 bases). V was pared by 8 bases and J by 7 bases, with 15 bases between. Germline assignment: CDR1 SNHLY and CDR2 FYNNEI. The CDR3 has 13 amino acids. The CDR3 DNA reads TGTGCCAGCTCGGGACAAGTCGAACAGCCCCAGCATTTT. It codes for CASSGQVEQPQHF.

This clonotype was seen a handful of times. CDR3 amino acids: CASSLETQANTGELFF. CDR3 bases: TGCGCCAGCAGCTTGGAAACCCAAGCGAACACCGGGGAGCTGTTTTTT. The chain joins TRBV5-1 to TRBJ2-2; D is undetermined. Per the germline V gene, CDR1 is SGHRS and CDR2 is YFSETQ. The CDR3 is 16 residues long. V gave up 0 bases and J gave up 0 bases, with 9 bases separating them.

The rearrangement uses TRBV6-1 and TRBJ2-5; D possibly corresponds to TRBD1 (5 bases). This CDR3 spans 14 amino acids. Germline lookup yields CDR1 MNHNS and CDR2 SASEGT. V was clipped by 4 bases and J by 10 bases, with 19 bases between them. The CDR3 nucleotides are TGTGCCAGCAGTGCAAACCGGGCCCAAAGGGGCCAGTACTTC. Translating it yields CASSANRAQRGQYF.

The table lists this clonotype with a count of one. A much larger clonotype is one base distant, so this may be a read error. Here the CDR3 DNA reads TGTGCCAGCAGTCCACGGCGAGACGGCACAGATACGCAGTATTTT. Protein sequence: CASSPRRDGTDTQYF. The chain combines TRBV12-3 or TRBV12-4 with TRBJ2-3; D gene uncertain. CDR3 length: 15 amino acids. V was cut by 5 bases and J by 1 base, with 13 bases left in between.

This clonotype was detected many times. This chain joins TRBV5-1 and TRBJ2-5; 10 bases agree with TRBD1. This CDR3 region has 14 residues. The junction had 1 base not matched to a gene; V was cut back by 4 bases and J by 1 base. Germline CDR1 SGHRS, CDR2 YFSETQ. CDR3 region: CASSRTGGQETQYF. CDR3 sequence (DNA): TGCGCCAGCAGCAGGACAGGGGGCCAAGAGACCCAGTACTTC.